The present entry profiles one T cell receptor beta chain with its context. Sequencing used immunoSEQ multiplex PCR; TCRdb keeps in-frame clones, though not all of them. Of more than 55,000 clones listed, 75% to 95% are singletons. This sample stems from a study of cytomegalovirus exposure and HLA in healthy donors. V was clipped by 3 bases and J by 7 bases; unmatched bases: 10. CDR1 is LNHDA, CDR2 SQIVND, per germline (reference sequence). The CDR3 has 15 amino acids. Sequenced input: PBMCs. The TCR sequence derives from a man between 18 and 35 years old in good health and CMV-seronegative. The chain couples TRBV19 to TRBJ2-3; 7 bases agree with TRBD1. The CDR3 here is CASSIPRGNGNTQYF. CDR3 in DNA: TGTGCCAGTAGTATTCCCAGGGGGAACGGGAATACGCAGTATTTT.